This T cell receptor (beta chain) was captured in a study of response to subunit inactivated influenza vaccine. From the RT-PCR reads, TCRdb called clonotypes with MiXCR, one entry per CDR3 protein. The sample has more than 550,000 distinct CDR3 sequences, about 11% seen once. This clonotype showed up just a few times. This CDR3 has 11 residues. Germline V gives CDR1 SQVTM, CDR2 ANQGSEA. Trimming cost V 5 bases and J 4 bases, with 6 bases left between them. This sample also belongs to another study, concerning T cells expressing NK-cell markers. That source notes: 5'RACE template switching with UMIs generated TCR beta cDNA.

The receptor was derived from a man in his fifties or sixties who received an inactivated influenza vaccine. The sample was PBMCs from blood, taken on the day of vaccination. V usage is TRBV29-1 and J usage is TRBJ2-1; D is uncertain. The DNA of the CDR3 is TGCAGCGTTCTCCCGTACAATGAGCAGTTCTTC. Amino acid sequence: CSVLPYNEQFF.